The clone carrying this T cell receptor beta chain was observed once. What it recognizes is unknown. This CDR3 has 12 amino acids. The V and J ends lost 3 bases and 9 bases respectively, with 9 bases between them. The germline V gene has CDR1 MDHEN and CDR2 SYDVKM. The data were taken from a study of shared clonotypes between healthy human individuals. Findings and caveats of the study: The rarefaction results pointed to incomplete sorted-subset sequencing despite large depth. Clonotype sharing among donors likely depends on sequencing depth.

Assay used: immunoSEQ multiplex PCR; TCRdb lists only in-frame clones, some missing. The data hold about 2.1 million clones, with about 93% observed a single time. Selected positively for CCR7 and CD45RO-negative, naive CD8 cells excluded terminally differentiated effector memory CD45RA+ cells. The gene calls are TRBV28 and TRBJ2-1; no definite D call. The receptor's source is a man aged 18 to 30 in good health. Some clones in this sample may be carry-over from other donors' samples. The sample was naive CD8+ T cells from PBMCs. CDR3 sequence (DNA): TGTGCCAGCAGTTTTGAGTACGGTGAGCAGTTCTTC. Translated: CASSFEYGEQFF.